Included here is one T cell receptor (beta chain) sequence, with context. Germline V gene data show CDR1 as MNHGY and CDR2 as SVAAGI. The CDR3 is 14 amino acids. Trimming took 4 bases from V and 0 from J, leaving 7 bases between them. The PCR made use of 60 Vbeta and 13 Jbeta primers. Profiling relied on immunoSEQ multiplex PCR, and the TCRdb table lists in-frame clones only, not all of them. The sample has under 200,000 clones; approximately 82% are singletons. This specimen comes from a study of cytomegalovirus exposure and HLA in healthy donors. The clonotype was recovered from a woman younger than 30 in good health and CMV-seropositive. This rearrangement joins TRBV6-9 to TRBJ2-4, with unresolved D. Source material: PBMCs. CDR3 nucleotides: TGTGCCAGCAGTTTGCAGATAGCCAAAAACATTCAGTACTTC. This sequence encodes CASSLQIAKNIQYF.